Below are 15 T cell receptor beta chains sequenced from a single sample in a study of identifying expanded T cells in peripheral blood. The method was immunoSEQ multiplex PCR; TCRdb's version includes in-frame clones alone and lacks a portion of them. The table has approximately 100,000 clones, 85% to 90% seen once. Sequenced input: blood. The receptor source for this set is a person aged 18 to 75 in good health.

This clone was found a few times. The rearrangement uses TRBV7-6 and TRBJ2-3; the D is unclear. The CDR3 consists of 13 residues. The germline CDR1 and CDR2 sequences are SGHVS and FNYEAQ. V was trimmed by 5 bases and J by 6 bases, leaving 12 bases between them. The CDR3 sequence is CASSTDLGDTQYF. The CDR3 bases are TGTGCCAGCAGCACAGACCTGGGCGATACGCAGTATTTT.

This chain joins TRBV9 and TRBJ2-5; no reliable D call. Trimming took off 4 bases at V and 2 bases at J, with 15 bases between the two ends. This CDR3 is 15 amino acids long. From germline, CDR1 is SGDLS and CDR2 YYNGEE. CDR3 nucleotide sequence: TGTGCCAGCAGCCCGATGGACCGTCCTCAAGAGACCCAGTACTTC. Its protein is CASSPMDRPQETQYF. Based on the CDR3 plus reference TRBV9 and TRBJ2-5, the full variable domain is DSGVTQTPKHLITATGQRVTLRCSPRSGDLSVYWYQQSLDQGLQFLIQYYNGEERAKGNILERFSAQQFPDLHSELNLSSLELGDSALYFCASSPMDRPQETQYFGPGTRLLVL.

This chain uses TRBV5-8 with TRBJ2-1; TRBD1 or TRBD2 may be the D gene (5 bases each). Trimming shortened V by 4 bases and J by 8 bases, and 22 bases separated the two germline ends. The CDR3 is 16 residues long. The germline CDR1 and CDR2 sequences are SGHTS and YDEGEE. As DNA, the CDR3 is TGTGCCAGCAGCGGATACCTTTTGGCTAGGGACGATGAGCAGTTCTTC. Protein: CASSGYLLARDDEQFF.

The rearrangement uses TRBV11-2 and TRBJ1-1, with D possibly matching TRBD1 (5 bases). Germline loops: CDR1 SGHAT, CDR2 FQNNGV. V was clipped by 3 bases and J by 0 bases, with 11 bases between them. The CDR3 runs 15 residues. The CDR3 DNA reads TGTGCCAGCAGCTTGGGGGTACGAATGAACACTGAAGCTTTCTTT. It encodes CASSLGVRMNTEAFF.

The V and J genes are TRBV10-3 and TRBJ1-2, with 7 bases matching TRBD1. CDR1 is ENHRY and CDR2 is SYGVKD in the germline V gene. The CDR3 is 16 amino acids. V shed 5 bases, J shed 4 bases, and the junction held 13 bases outside the gene matches. The CDR3 loop is CAISPIRGGPSYGYTF. In DNA, the CDR3 is TGTGCCATCAGTCCCATAAGAGGGGGCCCGAGCTATGGCTACACCTTC.

The rearrangement joins TRBV5-6 to TRBJ2-1; possible D gene TRBD1, 6 bases. Between the trimmed V and J ends, which lost 3 bases and 11 bases, there was a span of 12 bases. The CDR3 length is 12 residues. Germline V gives CDR1 SGHDT, CDR2 YYEEEE. In DNA, the CDR3 is TGTGCCAGCAGCTCGACAGGAATGAAGCAGTTCTTC. Translation gives CASSSTGMKQFF.

This chain joins TRBV7-7 and TRBJ2-7; D may match TRBD1 or TRBD2 (5 bases each). CDR3 length: 13 amino acids. CDR1 and CDR2 (germline): SSHAT, FNYEAQ (reference sequence). Trimming removed 0 bases at V and 6 bases at J, with 9 bases between. The CDR3 here is CASSLASGTEQYF. The DNA for the CDR3 is TGTGCCAGCAGCTTAGCTTCCGGGACCGAGCAGTACTTC.

The J gene is TRBJ2-7, the V gene TRBV6-5; 7 bases are shared with TRBD2. Germline values: CDR1 MNHEY, CDR2 SVGAGI. The CDR3 length is 13 residues. The trim removed 6 bases at V and 6 bases at J, leaving 8 bases unmatched. The CDR3 is CASRPPGLSEQYF. The CDR3 DNA is TGTGCCAGCAGACCCCCGGGACTAAGCGAGCAGTACTTC.

The chain combines TRBV7-9 with TRBJ1-6, with D unresolved. V was trimmed by 2 bases and J by 14 bases, leaving 13 bases between them. Germline V lookup: CDR1 SEHNR, CDR2 FQNEAQ (reference sequence). CDR3 length: 13 residues. CDR3 protein: CASSLRAFSALHF. DNA of the CDR3: TGTGCCAGCAGCTTAAGGGCCTTCTCAGCCCTCCACTTT.

The chain links TRBV7-2 to TRBJ2-2; D call uncertain. The germline V gene encodes CDR1 SGHTA and CDR2 FQGNSA. With 3 bases removed from V and 1 base from J, the gap between germline ends came to 9 bases. The CDR3 contains 15 residues. CDR3 protein: CASSLSTLNTGELFF. For the CDR3, the DNA is TGTGCCAGCAGCTTGAGTACATTGAACACCGGGGAGCTGTTTTTT.

This clone was seen only once. This sequence joins TRBV28 and TRBJ2-7, with TRBD1 matching 7 bases. CDR1 and CDR2 (germline): MDHEN, SYDVKM. The CDR3 sequence is 15 residues long. After removal of 2 bases from V and 3 bases from J, the junction contained 7 bases not matched to a gene. CDR3 in DNA: TGTGCCAGCAGTTTAACTCAGACAGGGCGCTACGAGCAGTACTTC. It is translated as CASSLTQTGRYEQYF.

The V and J genes are TRBV6-1 and TRBJ2-5, with 9 bases lining up with TRBD2. This CDR3 has 15 residues. Trimming removed 0 bases from V and 5 bases from J; junction bases left unmatched: 4. Germline V gene data show CDR1 as MNHNS and CDR2 as SASEGT. The CDR3 nucleotides read TGTGCCAGCAGTGAAGCCGAAGCGGGGGGCGAGACCCAGTACTTC. Protein product: CASSEAEAGGETQYF.

The J gene is TRBJ1-6, the V gene TRBV4-3, with a possible D match to TRBD1 (5 bases). The CDR3 is 15 amino acids. Trimming left V 0 bases short and J 8 bases short, with 11 bases between. Germline-derived CDR1 and CDR2 are LGHNA and YSLEER. In DNA form, the CDR3 reads TGCGCCAGCAGCCAAGATAGGGGACCTTATTCACCCCTCCACTTT. Amino acid sequence: CASSQDRGPYSPLHF.

This clone was seen once. V gene TRBV10-3 combines with J gene TRBJ1-2; D is ambiguous. The germline CDR1 and CDR2 sequences are ENHRY and SYGVKD. The CDR3 extends over 13 amino acids. Trimming shortened V by 2 bases and J by 8 bases, and 12 bases separated the two germline ends. CDR3 in amino acids: CAISELSNLGYTF. CDR3 sequence (DNA): TGTGCCATCAGTGAGCTCTCCAACTTGGGCTACACCTTC.

This chain links TRBV10-3 with TRBJ2-2; D is undetermined. From germline, CDR1 is ENHRY and CDR2 SYGVKD. V lost 3 bases and J lost 4, with 12 bases in between. The CDR3 runs 15 residues. The chain's CDR3 is CAISERRTVTGELFF. The CDR3 nucleotides read TGTGCCATCAGTGAACGGCGGACGGTCACCGGGGAGCTGTTTTTT.